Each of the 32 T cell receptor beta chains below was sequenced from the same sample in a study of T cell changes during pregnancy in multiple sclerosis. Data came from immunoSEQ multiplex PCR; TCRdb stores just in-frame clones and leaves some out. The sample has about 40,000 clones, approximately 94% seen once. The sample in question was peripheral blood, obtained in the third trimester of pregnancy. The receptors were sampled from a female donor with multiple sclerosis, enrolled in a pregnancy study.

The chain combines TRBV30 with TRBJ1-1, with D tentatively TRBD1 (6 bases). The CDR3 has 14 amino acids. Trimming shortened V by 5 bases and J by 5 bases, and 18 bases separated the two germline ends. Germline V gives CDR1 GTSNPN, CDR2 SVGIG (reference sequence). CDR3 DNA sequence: TGTGCCTGGGCCCACGCCCTAGGGGGAACTGAAGCTTTCTTT. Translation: CAWAHALGGTEAFF.

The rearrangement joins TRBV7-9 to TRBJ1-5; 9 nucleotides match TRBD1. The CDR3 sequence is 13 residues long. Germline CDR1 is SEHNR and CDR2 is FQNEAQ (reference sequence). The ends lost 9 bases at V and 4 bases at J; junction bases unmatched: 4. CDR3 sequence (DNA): TGTGCCAGTGGACAGGGGAGGAATCAGCCCCAGCATTTT. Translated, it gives CASGQGRNQPQHF. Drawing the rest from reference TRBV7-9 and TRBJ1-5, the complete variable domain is DTGVSQNPRHKITKRGQNVTFRCDPISEHNRLYWYRQTLGQGPEFLTYFQNEAQLEKSRLLSDRFSAERPKGSFSTLEIQRTEQGDSAMYLCASGQGRNQPQHFGDGTRLSIL.

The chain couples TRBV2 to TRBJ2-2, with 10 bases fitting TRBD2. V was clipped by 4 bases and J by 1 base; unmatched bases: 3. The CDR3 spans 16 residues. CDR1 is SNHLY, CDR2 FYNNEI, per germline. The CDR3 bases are TGTGCCAGCAGTGTCCCTAGCGGGGGGAACACCGGGGAGCTGTTTTTT. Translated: CASSVPSGGNTGELFF.

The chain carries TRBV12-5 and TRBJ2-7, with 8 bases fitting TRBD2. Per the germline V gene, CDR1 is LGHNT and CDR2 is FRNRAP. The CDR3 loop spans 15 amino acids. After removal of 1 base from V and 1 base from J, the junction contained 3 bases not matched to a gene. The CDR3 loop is CASGLGRGASYEQYF. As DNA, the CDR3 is TGTGCTAGTGGTTTGGGGCGGGGGGCGTCCTACGAGCAGTACTTC.

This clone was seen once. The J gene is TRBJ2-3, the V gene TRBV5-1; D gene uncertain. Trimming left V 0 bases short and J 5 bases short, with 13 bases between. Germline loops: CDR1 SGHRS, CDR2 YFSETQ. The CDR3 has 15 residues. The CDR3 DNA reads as TGCGCCAGCAGCTTGGGGGTCGGAGAAGGAGATACGCAGTATTTT. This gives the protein CASSLGVGEGDTQYF.

The chain's CDR3 is CASSFELASTDTQYF. Here the CDR3 DNA reads TGTGCCAGCAGCTTCGAATTAGCTAGCACAGATACGCAGTATTTT. J is TRBJ2-3 and V is TRBV5-4; D is ambiguous. CDR3 length equals 15 residues. Germline CDR1 is SGHNT and CDR2 is YYREEE (reference sequence). Deletions cut 2 bases from V and 0 bases from J, with 10 bases between.

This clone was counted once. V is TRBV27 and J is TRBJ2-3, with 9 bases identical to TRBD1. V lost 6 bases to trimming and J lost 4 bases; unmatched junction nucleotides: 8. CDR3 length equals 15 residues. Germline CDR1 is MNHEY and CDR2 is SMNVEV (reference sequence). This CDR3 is CASRPGQGRADTQYF. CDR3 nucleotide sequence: TGTGCCAGCAGGCCGGGACAGGGAAGGGCAGATACGCAGTATTTT.

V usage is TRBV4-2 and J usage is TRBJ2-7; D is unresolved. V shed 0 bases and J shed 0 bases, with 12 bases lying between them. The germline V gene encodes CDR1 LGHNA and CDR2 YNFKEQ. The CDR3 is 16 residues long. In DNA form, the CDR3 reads TGTGCCAGCAGCCAAGACTGGAGAGCCAGCTCCTACGAGCAGTACTTC. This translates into CASSQDWRASSYEQYF.

For the CDR3, the DNA is TGTGCCAGCAGCTTAGGGCAGGGGGGAGATACGCAGTATTTT. Residues: CASSLGQGGDTQYF. This chain connects TRBV7-8 to TRBJ2-3, with a tentative D call TRBD1 (7 bases). CDR1 is SGHVS, CDR2 FQNEAQ, per germline. The length of the CDR3 is 14 residues. Deletions cut 1 base from V and 5 bases from J, with 10 bases between.

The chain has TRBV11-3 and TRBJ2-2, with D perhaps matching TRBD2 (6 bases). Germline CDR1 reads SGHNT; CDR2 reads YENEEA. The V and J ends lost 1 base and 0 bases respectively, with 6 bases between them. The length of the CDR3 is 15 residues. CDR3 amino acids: CASSLGGANTGELFF. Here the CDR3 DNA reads TGTGCCAGCAGCTTAGGGGGGGCGAACACCGGGGAGCTGTTTTTT.

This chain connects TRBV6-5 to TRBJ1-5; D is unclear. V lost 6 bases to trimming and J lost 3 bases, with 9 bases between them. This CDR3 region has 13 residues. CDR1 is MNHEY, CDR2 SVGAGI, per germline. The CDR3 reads CASRDTYNQPQHF. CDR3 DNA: TGTGCCAGCAGAGACACCTACAATCAGCCCCAGCATTTT.

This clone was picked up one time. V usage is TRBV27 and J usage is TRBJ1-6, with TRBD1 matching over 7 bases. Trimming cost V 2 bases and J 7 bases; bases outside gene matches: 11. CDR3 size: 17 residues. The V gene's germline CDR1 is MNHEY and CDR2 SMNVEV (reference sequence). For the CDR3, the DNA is TGTGCCAGCAGTTTAATCCTCTCGAGGGGGCGAAATTCACCCCTCCACTTT. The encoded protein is CASSLILSRGRNSPLHF.

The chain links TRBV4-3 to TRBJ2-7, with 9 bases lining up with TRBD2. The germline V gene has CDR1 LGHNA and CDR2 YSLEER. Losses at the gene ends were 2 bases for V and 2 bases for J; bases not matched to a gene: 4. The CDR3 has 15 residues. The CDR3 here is CASSQWLAGPYEQYF. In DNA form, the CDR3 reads TGCGCCAGCAGCCAATGGCTAGCGGGGCCCTACGAGCAGTACTTC.

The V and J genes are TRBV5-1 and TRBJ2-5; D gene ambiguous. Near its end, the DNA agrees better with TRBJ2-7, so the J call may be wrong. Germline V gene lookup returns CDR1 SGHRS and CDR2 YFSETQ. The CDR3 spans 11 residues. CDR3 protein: CAVLKAYEQYF. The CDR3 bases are TGCGCCGTACTGAAAGCCTACGAGCAGTACTTC.

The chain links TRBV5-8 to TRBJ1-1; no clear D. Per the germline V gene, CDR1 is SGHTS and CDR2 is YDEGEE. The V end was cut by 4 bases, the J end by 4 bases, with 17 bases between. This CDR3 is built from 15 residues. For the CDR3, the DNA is TGTGCCAGCAGCCCGGACCGGGGATGGAGCACTGAAGCTTTCTTT. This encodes CASSPDRGWSTEAFF.

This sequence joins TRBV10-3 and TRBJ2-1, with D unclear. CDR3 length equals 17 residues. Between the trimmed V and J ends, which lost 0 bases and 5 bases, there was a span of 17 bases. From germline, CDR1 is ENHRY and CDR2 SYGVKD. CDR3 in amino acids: CAISESPGDGGNNEQFF. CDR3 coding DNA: TGTGCCATCAGTGAGTCTCCAGGCGACGGTGGCAACAATGAGCAGTTCTTC.

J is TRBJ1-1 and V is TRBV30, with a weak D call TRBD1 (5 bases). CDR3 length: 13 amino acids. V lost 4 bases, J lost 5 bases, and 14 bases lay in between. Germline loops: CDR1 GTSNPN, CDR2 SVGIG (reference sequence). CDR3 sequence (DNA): TGTGCCTGGAACCCAGGGTTGGGGACTGAAGCTTTCTTT. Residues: CAWNPGLGTEAFF.

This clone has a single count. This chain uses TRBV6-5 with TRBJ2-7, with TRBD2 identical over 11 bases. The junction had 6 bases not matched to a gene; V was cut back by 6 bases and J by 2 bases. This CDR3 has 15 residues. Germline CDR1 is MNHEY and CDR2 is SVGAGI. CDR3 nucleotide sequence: TGTGCCAGCAGCGCCACTAGCGGGAGTACCTACGAGCAGTACTTC. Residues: CASSATSGSTYEQYF.

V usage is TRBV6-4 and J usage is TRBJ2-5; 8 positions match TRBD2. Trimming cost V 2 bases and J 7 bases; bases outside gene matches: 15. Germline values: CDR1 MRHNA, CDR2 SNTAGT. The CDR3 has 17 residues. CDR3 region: CASSDPVEREFSGTQYF. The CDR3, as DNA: TGTGCCAGCAGTGACCCCGTAGAGCGGGAGTTTTCAGGGACCCAGTACTTC.

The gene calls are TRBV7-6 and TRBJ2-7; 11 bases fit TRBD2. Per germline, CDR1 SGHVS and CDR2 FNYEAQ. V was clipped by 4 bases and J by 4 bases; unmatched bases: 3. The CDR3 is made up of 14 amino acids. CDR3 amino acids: CASSSSSGGYEQYF. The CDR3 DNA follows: TGTGCCAGCAGCTCTTCTAGCGGGGGGTACGAGCAGTACTTC.

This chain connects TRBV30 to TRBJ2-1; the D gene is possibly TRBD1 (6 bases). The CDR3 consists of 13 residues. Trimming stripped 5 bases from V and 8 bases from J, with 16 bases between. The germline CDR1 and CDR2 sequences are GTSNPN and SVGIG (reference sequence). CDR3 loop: CAWEDRRNHEQFF. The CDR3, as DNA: TGTGCCTGGGAAGACAGGCGAAACCATGAGCAGTTCTTC.

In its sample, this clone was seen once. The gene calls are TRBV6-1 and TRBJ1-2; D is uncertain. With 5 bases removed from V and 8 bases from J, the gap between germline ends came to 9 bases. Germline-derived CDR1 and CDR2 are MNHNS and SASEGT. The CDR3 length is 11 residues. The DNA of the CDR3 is TGTGCCAGCAGTCTGAACTTAGGCTACACCTTC. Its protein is CASSLNLGYTF.

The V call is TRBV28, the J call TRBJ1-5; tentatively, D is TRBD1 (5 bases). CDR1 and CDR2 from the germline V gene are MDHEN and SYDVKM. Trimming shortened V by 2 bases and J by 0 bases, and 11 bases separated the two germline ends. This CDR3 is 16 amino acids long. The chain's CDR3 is CASSLGGGGSNQPQHF. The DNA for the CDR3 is TGTGCCAGCAGTTTAGGGGGGGGAGGTAGCAATCAGCCCCAGCATTTT.

The CDR3 DNA is TGCGCCAGCAGCCAGACGATCGACAGGGCCAAAAACATTCAGTACTTC. It encodes CASSQTIDRAKNIQYF. The V gene is TRBV4-1, the J gene TRBJ2-4, with D possibly being TRBD1 (6 bases). CDR1 is MGHRA and CDR2 is YSYEKL in the germline V gene. V lost 3 bases, J lost 1 base, and 13 bases lay in between. This CDR3 is built from 16 residues.

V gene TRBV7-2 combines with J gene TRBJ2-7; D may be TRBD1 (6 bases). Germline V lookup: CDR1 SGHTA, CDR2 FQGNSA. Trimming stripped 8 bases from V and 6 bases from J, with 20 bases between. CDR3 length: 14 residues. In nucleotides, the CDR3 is TGTGCCAGCGGTCACGACCGGGACATCTCCGAGCAGTACTTC. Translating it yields CASGHDRDISEQYF.

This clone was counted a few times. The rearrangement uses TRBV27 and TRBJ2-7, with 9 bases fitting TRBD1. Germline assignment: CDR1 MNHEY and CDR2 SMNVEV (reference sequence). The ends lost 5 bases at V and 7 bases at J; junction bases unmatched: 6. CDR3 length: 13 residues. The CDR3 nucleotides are TGTGCCAGCAGTGGGACAGGGTTCGGGGAGCAGTACTTC. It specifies CASSGTGFGEQYF.

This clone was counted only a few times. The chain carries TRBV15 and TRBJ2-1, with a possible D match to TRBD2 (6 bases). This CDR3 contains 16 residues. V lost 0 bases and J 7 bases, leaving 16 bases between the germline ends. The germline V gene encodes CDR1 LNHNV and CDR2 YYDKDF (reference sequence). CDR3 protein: CATSRDAGRIWNEQFF. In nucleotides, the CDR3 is TGTGCCACCAGCAGAGATGCAGGGAGGATTTGGAATGAGCAGTTCTTC.

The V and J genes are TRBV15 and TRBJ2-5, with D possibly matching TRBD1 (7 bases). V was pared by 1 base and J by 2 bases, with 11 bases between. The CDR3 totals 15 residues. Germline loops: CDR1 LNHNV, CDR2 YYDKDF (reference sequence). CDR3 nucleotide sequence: TGTGCCACCAGCAGAGGCAGGGGGGCACAAGAGACCCAGTACTTC. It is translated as CATSRGRGAQETQYF.

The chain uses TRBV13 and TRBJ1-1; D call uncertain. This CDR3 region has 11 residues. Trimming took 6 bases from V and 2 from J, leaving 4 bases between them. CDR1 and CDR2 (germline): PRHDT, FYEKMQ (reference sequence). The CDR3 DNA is TGTGCCAGCAGACTCAACACTGAAGCTTTCTTT. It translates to CASRLNTEAFF.

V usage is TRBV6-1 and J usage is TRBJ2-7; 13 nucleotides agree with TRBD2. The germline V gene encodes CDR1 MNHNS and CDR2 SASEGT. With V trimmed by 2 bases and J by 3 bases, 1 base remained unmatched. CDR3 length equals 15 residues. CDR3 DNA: TGTGCCAGCAGTGAAAGGACTAGCGGGAGCTACGAGCAGTACTTC. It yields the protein CASSERTSGSYEQYF.

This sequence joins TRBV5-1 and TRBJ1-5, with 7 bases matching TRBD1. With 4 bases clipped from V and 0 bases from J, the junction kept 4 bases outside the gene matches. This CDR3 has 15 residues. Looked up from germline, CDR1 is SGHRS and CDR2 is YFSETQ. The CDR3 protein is CASSLQGLSNQPQHF. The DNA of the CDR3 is TGCGCCAGCAGCCTACAGGGGCTTAGCAATCAGCCCCAGCATTTT.

CDR3 region: CASSSGGRNTGELFF. In DNA form, the CDR3 reads TGCGCCAGCAGCTCTGGAGGGCGGAACACCGGGGAGCTGTTTTTT. The chain links TRBV5-1 to TRBJ2-2; D is perhaps TRBD2 (6 bases). The germline V gene has CDR1 SGHRS and CDR2 YFSETQ. The CDR3 covers 15 residues. The ends were cut back, 3 bases at V and 1 base at J, with 10 bases in the middle. The full variable domain, its missing parts supplied by reference TRBV5-1 and TRBJ2-2, is KAGVTQTPRYLIKTRGQQVTLSCSPISGHRSVSWYQQTPGQGLQFLFEYFSETQRNKGNFPGRFSGRQFSNSRSEMNVSTLELGDSALYLCASSSGGRNTGELFFGEGSRLTVL.